Following are 2 T cell receptor beta chains from one sample sequenced in a study of CXCR3-negative and CXCR3-positive naive CD8 T cells. 5' RACE that incorporated UMI labels was used to prepare the TRB cDNA libraries. TCRdb re-called the 5' RACE reads and gives one entry per CDR3 protein, without DNA. The repertoire shows approximately 45,000 distinct CDR3 sequences; the top ten hold roughly 14%. The source material was memory CD8+ T cells from blood. These receptors were taken from a human donor in good health. Some clones in this sample may be carry-over from other donors' samples.

The chain uses TRBV10-3 and TRBJ2-1. From germline, CDR1 is ENHRY and CDR2 SYGVKD. The CDR3 is 11 amino acids. This CDR3 is CAISQGLEQLF.

The V call is TRBV10-2, the J call TRBJ2-1. CDR3 length equals 13 residues. Germline lookup yields CDR1 WSHSY and CDR2 SAAADI. The CDR3 region is CASSDFKDNEQFF.